A selection of T cell receptor beta chains follows, all from one sample in a study of cytotoxic CD8 clonotypes in ibrutinib-treated CLL. The data were produced by immunoSEQ multiplex PCR, yet TCRdb's version contains in-frame clones alone and is incomplete. The sample has roughly 300,000 clones, around 77% seen once. The material sequenced was PBMCs, taken at disease progression, from a patient treated with ibrutinib. These receptors were collected from a human donor with chronic lymphocytic leukemia. The CDR3 runs from the conserved cysteine through the conserved F or W. Fields, in order: D gene, J gene, V gene, clone size, CDR3 DNA, CDR3 protein. D genes are given only for firm matches. Some rows have no size entry. The others give once, few or many, or a class for an expanded clone.

>TRBD1|TRBJ2-2|TRBV9|once
TGTGCCAGCAGCGGCCAGGGGGCGAGTACCGGGGAGCTGTTTTTT
CASSGQGASTGELFF
>TRBD1|TRBJ2-1|TRBV5-1|.
TGCGCCAGCAGAAGGACAGGTTCACCCTACAATGAGCAGTTCTTC
CASRRTGSPYNEQFF
>TRBD2|TRBJ2-7|TRBV5-4|.
TGTGCCAGCAGCCTAGCGGGGGCAGGGGACGAGCAGTACTTC
CASSLAGAGDEQYF
>.|TRBJ1-5|TRBV6-1|.
TGTGCCAGCAGTGAAGGGCCGACAGGACCCTCTCAGCCCCAGCATTTT
CASSEGPTGPSQPQHF
>TRBD1|TRBJ2-1|TRBV5-4|.
TGTGCCAGCAGCTTCCTGGACAGGGGGCACGATGAGCAGTTCTTC
CASSFLDRGHDEQFF
>TRBD2|TRBJ2-2|TRBV4-1|.
TGCGCCAGCAGCCATAGCGGGAGGAACACCGGGGAGCTGTTTTTT
CASSHSGRNTGELFF
>.|TRBJ2-7|TRBV7-3|few
TGTGCCAGCAGCAAAGGGGCGGCTAACGAGCAGTACTTC
CASSKGAANEQYF
>TRBD1|TRBJ1-4|TRBV6-5|few
TGTGCCAGCAGTTACTCCCACAGGGGAGTTCGGGAAAAACTGTTTTTT
CASSYSHRGVREKLFF
>.|TRBJ2-7|TRBV18|.
TGTGCCAGCTCACCACCGGGGTTGGGGAAGGCAGGCGAGCAGTACTTC
CASSPPGLGKAGEQYF
>.|TRBJ2-7|TRBV19|.
TGTGCCAGTAGTATATTAGCACAGGTGGGGTACGAGCAGTACTTC
CASSILAQVGYEQYF
>.|TRBJ1-2|TRBV11-2|few
TGTGCCAGCAGCTTAGTGAACACTTTCTATGGCTACACCTTC
CASSLVNTFYGYTF
>.|TRBJ1-2|TRBV29-1|.
TGCAGCGTTGTAAGGGAGATTAACTATGGCTACACCTTC
CSVVREINYGYTF
>TRBD1|TRBJ1-1|TRBV7-9|.
TGTGCCAGCAGCTACGACAGGGGGAACCCCCCCGCGTACACTGAAGCTTTCTTT
CASSYDRGNPPAYTEAFF
>.|TRBJ1-5|TRBV12-5|.
TGTGCTACAAGGAGAGGTACCAATCAGCCCCAGCATTTT
CATRRGTNQPQHF
>.|TRBJ2-7|TRBV9|.
TGTGCCAGCAGCGAGACAAGCTACTCCTACGAGCAGTACTTC
CASSETSYSYEQYF
>.|TRBJ1-2|TRBV18|few
TGTGCCAGCTCACCACCGCAGGGTTACAGTGGCTACACCTTC
CASSPPQGYSGYTF
>.|TRBJ1-4|TRBV18|.
TGTGCCAGCTCCCCTCGACTTTCAGGGGAAAAACTGTTTTTT
CASSPRLSGEKLFF
>.|TRBJ1-5|TRBV6-6|few
TGTGCCAGCAGTTGGGGTGGAGAGAGCAATCAGCCCCAGCATTTT
CASSWGGESNQPQHF
>TRBD1|TRBJ1-2|TRBV7-8|.
TGTGCCAGCAGCTTAGAGGGCAGGGGTACAGGGGCTAACTATGGCTACACCTTC
CASSLEGRGTGANYGYTF
>.|TRBJ2-1|TRBV6-5|.
TGTGCCAGCAGGGGAGAGGGACACAATGAGCAGTTCTTC
CASRGEGHNEQFF
>.|TRBJ2-7|TRBV5-4|.
TGTGCCAGCAGCTTGAGCCTAGCTCCCGAGCAGTACTTC
CASSLSLAPEQYF
>.|TRBJ1-6|TRBV7-9|.
TGTGCCAGCAGCCACAACAACTCACCCCTCCACTTT
CASSHNNSPLHF